This T cell receptor beta chain stems from a study of molecular identifiers for immune sequencing clone quantification. The CDR3 is made up of 15 amino acids. V was clipped by 4 bases and J by 5 bases; unmatched bases: 9. Researchers sorted naive CD8 T cells as cells that were CD8+CD4-CCR7+CD45RA+. Using its own MiXCR run on the PCR reads, TCRdb lists one record per CDR3 protein. Of around 320,000 distinct CDR3 sequences listed, roughly 23% are singletons. This sequence was found in a human donor in good health. Some libraries in this study had Jurkat cell RNA spiked in. The chain links TRBV12-3 or TRBV12-4 to TRBJ1-2; TRBD1 matches at 8 bases. The sequenced sample was naive CD8+ T cells from blood, with Jurkat cell RNA spiked in. Subset described: FACS-sorted CD8+CD4-CCR7+CD45RA+ naive T cells. CDR3 loop: CASSSGQGFRYGYTF. The CDR3, as DNA: TGTGCCAGCAGTTCCGGACAGGGTTTTCGATATGGCTACACCTTC.